Each of the 23 T cell receptor beta chains below was sequenced from the same sample in a study of Ad26.COV2.S vaccination and SARS-CoV-2 variants. The treatment is: roughly 18 received Ad26.COV2.S at low or high dose, single or two shots; 5 received placebo; per-sample allocation not given. Each sample was drawn 63 days after the first injection (of vaccine or placebo). The protocol was immunoSEQ multiplex PCR, while the TCRdb copy is restricted to in-frame clones and leaves out a portion. The sample consists of a few hundred thousand clones, roughly 91% of them appearing once. The sample consisted of peripheral blood, taken in a trial of Ad26.COV2.S vaccine versus placebo. The receptors stem from a person aged 18-60 years who received the Ad26.COV2.S COVID-19 vaccine or a placebo.

The chain links TRBV14 to TRBJ2-7; D is unclear. Germline CDR1 and CDR2: SGHDN and FVKESK. The CDR3 sequence is 14 residues long. The V gene lost 0 bases and the J gene lost 1 base, with 7 bases spanning the gap. In DNA, the CDR3 is TGTGCCAGCAGCCAAGATCTCCAGTCCTACGAGCAGTACTTC. As protein: CASSQDLQSYEQYF.

The chain uses TRBV24-1 and TRBJ2-5; unclear D gene. Trimming took off 12 bases at V and 5 bases at J, with 9 bases between the two ends. Germline CDR1 is KGHDR and CDR2 is SFDVKD. CDR3 length equals 10 residues. The DNA of the CDR3 is TGTGCCTCCCTGGTGGAGACCCAGTACTTC. Residues: CASLVETQYF.

V usage is TRBV7-9 and J usage is TRBJ1-5, with no clear D. The length of the CDR3 is 12 residues. From germline, CDR1 is SEHNR and CDR2 FQNEAQ (reference sequence). V was trimmed by 6 bases and J by 7 bases, leaving 10 bases between them. CDR3 in DNA: TGTGCCAGCAGTTTGAGTGAGCAGCCCCAGCATTTT. It yields the protein CASSLSEQPQHF.

The V gene is TRBV7-2, the J gene TRBJ2-3; D is possibly TRBD1 (5 bases). The CDR3 covers 14 residues. In germline, CDR1 is SGHTA, CDR2 FQGNSA. The V end was cut by 5 bases, the J end by 3 bases, with 12 bases between. The CDR3 bases are TGTGCCAGCAGCCCCGTAGGGGCAACAGATACGCAGTATTTT. Its translation: CASSPVGATDTQYF.

V is TRBV9 and J is TRBJ1-3; perhaps TRBD1 as D (6 bases). CDR1 and CDR2 from the germline V gene are SGDLS and YYNGEE. CDR3 length equals 17 residues. The V and J ends lost 1 base and 0 bases respectively, with 14 bases between them. Here the CDR3 reads CASSVLDSKLSGNTIYF. CDR3 nucleotide sequence: TGTGCCAGCAGCGTACTGGACAGCAAACTCTCTGGAAACACCATATATTTT.

A word on this clone: This sample also contains other DNA sequences that code for the same CDR3. The chain joins TRBV5-1 to TRBJ1-1, with D possibly being TRBD1 (5 bases). This CDR3 is 15 amino acids long. Looked up from germline, CDR1 is SGHRS and CDR2 is YFSETQ. Trimming pared 1 base from V and 0 bases from J, leaving 10 bases between. The CDR3 DNA reads as TGCGCCAGCAGCTTGCGGCAGGGTGTGAACACTGAAGCTTTCTTT. Translated, it gives CASSLRQGVNTEAFF.

Comments on this clone: The same CDR3 is also encoded by other DNA sequences in this sample. The chain carries TRBV12-3 or TRBV12-4 and TRBJ1-5; D is undetermined. The CDR3 totals 12 residues. V lost 3 bases, J lost 2 bases, and 2 bases lay in between. Here the CDR3 reads CASSLGNQPQHF. CDR3 coding DNA: TGTGCCAGCAGTTTGGGCAATCAGCCCCAGCATTTT.

V is TRBV27 and J is TRBJ2-7; D perhaps matches TRBD1 (6 bases). V was trimmed by 6 bases and J by 3 bases, leaving 15 bases between them. This CDR3 contains 14 residues. CDR1 is MNHEY and CDR2 is SMNVEV in the germline V gene (reference sequence). The CDR3 sequence: CASSFRTDGYEQYF. The CDR3 DNA is TGTGCCAGCAGCTTCCGGACAGACGGCTACGAGCAGTACTTC.

Points on this clone: Distinct nucleotide sequences in the sample also encode this CDR3. The V and J genes are TRBV19 and TRBJ1-1, with TRBD1 identical over 7 bases. The V and J ends lost 4 bases and 2 bases, in that order; junction bases with no gene match: 4. The CDR3 loop spans 14 amino acids. The germline V gene has CDR1 LNHDA and CDR2 SQIVND (reference sequence). The CDR3 DNA sequence: TGTGCCAGTAGTAGGCAGGGGGGAAACACTGAAGCTTTCTTT. Amino acid sequence: CASSRQGGNTEAFF.

To note about this clone: The sample contains more than one DNA sequence encoding this CDR3. The rearrangement joins TRBV7-9 to TRBJ2-3; 11 bases fit TRBD2. V gave up 5 bases and J gave up 4 bases; unmatched junction bases: 5. CDR1 and CDR2 (germline): SEHNR, FQNEAQ (reference sequence). This CDR3 is 15 amino acids long. The CDR3 region has the DNA TGTGCCAGCAGCAGAACTAGCGGGGGTGCAGATACGCAGTATTTT. Encoded protein: CASSRTSGGADTQYF. The full variable domain, in which reference TRBV7-9 and TRBJ2-3 provide the parts outside the CDR3, is DTGVSQNPRHKITKRGQNVTFRCDPISEHNRLYWYRQTLGQGPEFLTYFQNEAQLEKSRLLSDRFSAERPKGSFSTLEIQRTEQGDSAMYLCASSRTSGGADTQYFGPGTRLTVL.

The rearrangement joins TRBV7-6 to TRBJ2-5; D is uncertain. The V and J ends lost 6 bases and 7 bases respectively, with 15 bases between them. The germline V gene encodes CDR1 SGHVS and CDR2 FNYEAQ. The CDR3 loop spans 13 amino acids. The CDR3 DNA sequence: TGTGCCAGCAGACCGGACGGTTACGGGACCCAGTACTTC. Its translation: CASRPDGYGTQYF.

The chain couples TRBV6-5 to TRBJ2-7, with D perhaps TRBD1 or TRBD2 (6 bases each). The CDR3 covers 13 residues. Germline V gene lookup returns CDR1 MNHEY and CDR2 SVGAGI. With 7 bases removed from V and 3 bases from J, the gap between germline ends came to 13 bases. The CDR3 DNA follows: TGTGCCAGCACTCTCAAGGGGGGCTACGAGCAGTACTTC. It yields the protein CASTLKGGYEQYF.

CDR3 nucleotides: TGTGCCTGGAGTGTTGGCCTTTCAGGAAGCACTGAAGCTTTCTTT. Protein sequence: CAWSVGLSGSTEAFF. This rearrangement joins TRBV30 to TRBJ1-1, with D hard to call. The germline V gene encodes CDR1 GTSNPN and CDR2 SVGIG (reference sequence). The CDR3 extends over 15 amino acids. Trimming left V 0 bases short and J 4 bases short, with 15 bases between.

This clone came up once. The chain recombines TRBV2 with TRBJ1-1; no firm D call. This CDR3 has 11 amino acids. Germline lookup yields CDR1 SNHLY and CDR2 FYNNEI. V was cut by 4 bases and J by 7 bases, with 7 bases left in between. The CDR3: CASSGLLEAFF. CDR3 bases: TGTGCCAGCAGTGGACTGCTTGAAGCTTTCTTT.

The sample holds one count of this clone. This chain links TRBV7-8 with TRBJ2-3; D unresolved. Between the trimmed V and J ends, which lost 5 bases and 3 bases, there was a span of 6 bases. The CDR3 runs to 12 residues. In germline, CDR1 is SGHVS, CDR2 FQNEAQ. As DNA, the CDR3 is TGTGCCAGCAGCCTCGGGACAGATACGCAGTATTTT. It encodes CASSLGTDTQYF.

The chain has TRBV13 and TRBJ2-3; the match to TRBD2 covers 13 bases. The CDR3 has 16 amino acids. The V gene end was trimmed by 5 bases and the J gene end by 5 bases; junction bases not matched to a gene: 7. Germline assignment: CDR1 PRHDT and CDR2 FYEKMQ (reference sequence). The DNA of the CDR3 is TGTGCCAGCAGCGAGACTAGCGGGGGGAGGGAAGATACGCAGTATTTT. This codes for CASSETSGGREDTQYF.

This chain joins TRBV2 and TRBJ1-5; the D gene is possibly TRBD1 (5 bases). The length of the CDR3 is 17 residues. Germline CDR1 and CDR2: SNHLY and FYNNEI. Trimming removed 0 bases from V and 5 bases from J, with 17 bases in between. The DNA for the CDR3 is TGTGCCAGCAGTGAAGCGTCACGGTGGGGGAAGCATCAGCCCCAGCATTTT. This translates into CASSEASRWGKHQPQHF.

This clone has a single count. The V gene is TRBV7-9, the J gene TRBJ2-3; 10 nucleotides align to TRBD1. With 5 bases clipped from V and 3 bases from J, the junction kept 11 bases outside the gene matches. This CDR3 has 17 residues. Germline loops: CDR1 SEHNR, CDR2 FQNEAQ (reference sequence). The CDR3: CASSPGQGGVVTDTQYF. CDR3 DNA sequence: TGTGCCAGCAGCCCCGGACAGGGGGGTGTAGTAACAGATACGCAGTATTTT.

This clone occurred a few times. The chain couples TRBV14 to TRBJ2-1; unclear D gene. Germline V CDR1 and CDR2: SGHDN, FVKESK. This CDR3 region has 16 residues. The ends were cut back, 3 bases at V and 0 bases at J, with 12 bases in the middle. DNA of the CDR3: TGTGCCAGCAGCCATTACGGCTGGGGCTCCTACAATGAGCAGTTCTTC. Translated, it gives CASSHYGWGSYNEQFF.

The chain carries TRBV2 and TRBJ2-5; 9 positions match TRBD1. From germline, CDR1 is SNHLY and CDR2 FYNNEI. The V segment lost 8 bases and the J segment 5 bases; nucleotides outside the gene matches: 12. There are 15 residues in the CDR3. CDR3 amino acids: CASVPGQGRKETQYF. In DNA form, the CDR3 reads TGTGCCAGCGTTCCGGGACAGGGCCGGAAGGAGACCCAGTACTTC.

This clone was recorded a few times. V gene TRBV12-3 or TRBV12-4 combines with J gene TRBJ2-5; 8 nucleotides match TRBD1. J lost 5 bases, V lost 7 bases, and 6 bases had no gene match. The CDR3 has 13 residues. CDR3 DNA sequence: TGTGCCAGCACGGCGCGACAGGGGGAGACCCAGTACTTC. This translates into CASTARQGETQYF.

The rearrangement joins TRBV5-1 to TRBJ1-1; 8 bases are a match to TRBD1. The CDR3 covers 14 residues. J lost 10 bases, V lost 0 bases, and 8 bases had no gene match. Per the germline V gene, CDR1 is SGHRS and CDR2 is YFSETQ. CDR3 sequence (DNA): TGCGCCAGCAGCTTGGGAAATCAGGGGGCTGTAGCTTTCTTT. Its translation: CASSLGNQGAVAFF.

The DNA for the CDR3 is TGCGCCAGCAGCCAAGAGCAAGGACTCGACACCGGGGAGCTGTTTTTT. Amino acids: CASSQEQGLDTGELFF. This chain joins TRBV4-3 and TRBJ2-2, with D perhaps matching TRBD2 (5 bases). CDR3 size: 16 residues. In germline, CDR1 is LGHNA, CDR2 YSLEER. Deletions cut 0 bases from V and 3 bases from J, with 11 bases between.